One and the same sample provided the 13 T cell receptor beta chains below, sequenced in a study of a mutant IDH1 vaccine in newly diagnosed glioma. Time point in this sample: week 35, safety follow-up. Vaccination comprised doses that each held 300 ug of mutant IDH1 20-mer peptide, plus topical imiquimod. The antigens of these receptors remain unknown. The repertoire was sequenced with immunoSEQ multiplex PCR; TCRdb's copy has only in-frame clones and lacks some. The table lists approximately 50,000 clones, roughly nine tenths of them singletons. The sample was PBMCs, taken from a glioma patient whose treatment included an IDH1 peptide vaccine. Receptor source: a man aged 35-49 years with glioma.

The CDR3 is CAISERGLAGGPGGEQYF. Written as DNA, the CDR3 is TGTGCCATCAGTGAGAGGGGCCTAGCGGGAGGCCCAGGAGGCGAGCAGTACTTC. The chain combines TRBV10-3 with TRBJ2-7; 11 bases align to TRBD2. The CDR3 is made up of 18 amino acids. Germline V gene lookup returns CDR1 ENHRY and CDR2 SYGVKD. V trimming: 2 bases; J trimming: 6 bases; junction bases outside the gene matches: 15.

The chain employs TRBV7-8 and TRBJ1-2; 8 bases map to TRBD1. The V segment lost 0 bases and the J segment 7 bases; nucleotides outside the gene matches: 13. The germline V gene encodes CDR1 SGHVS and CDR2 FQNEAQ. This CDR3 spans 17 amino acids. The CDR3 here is CASSLAGTGALSGGYTF. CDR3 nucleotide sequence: TGTGCCAGCAGCTTAGCGGGGACAGGCGCCCTTAGCGGTGGCTACACCTTC.

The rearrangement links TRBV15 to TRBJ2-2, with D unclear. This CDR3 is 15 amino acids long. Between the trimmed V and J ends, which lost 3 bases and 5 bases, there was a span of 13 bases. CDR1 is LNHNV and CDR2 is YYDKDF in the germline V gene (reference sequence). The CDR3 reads CATSRGMVRTGELFF. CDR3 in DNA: TGTGCCACCAGCAGGGGCATGGTGCGAACCGGGGAGCTGTTTTTT.

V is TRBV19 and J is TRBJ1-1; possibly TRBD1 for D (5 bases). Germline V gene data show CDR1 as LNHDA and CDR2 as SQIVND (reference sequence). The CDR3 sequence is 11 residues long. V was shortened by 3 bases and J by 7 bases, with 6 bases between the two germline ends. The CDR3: CASSIGGEAFF. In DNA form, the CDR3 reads TGTGCCAGTAGTATTGGGGGTGAAGCTTTCTTT. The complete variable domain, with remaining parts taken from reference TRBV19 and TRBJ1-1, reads DGGITQSPKYLFRKEGQNVTLSCEQNLNHDAMYWYRQDPGQGLRLIYYSQIVNDFQKGDIAEGYSVSREKKESFPLTVTSAQKNPTAFYLCASSIGGEAFFGQGTRLTVV.

For the CDR3, the DNA is TGTGCCACCAGCTCAATACGGGGGCTGGAGCAGTACTTC. Amino acids: CATSSIRGLEQYF. J is TRBJ2-7 and V is TRBV15, with D tentatively TRBD1 or TRBD2 (6 bases each). The CDR3 is made up of 13 amino acids. V lost 5 bases and J 7 bases, leaving 15 bases between the germline ends. CDR1 is LNHNV, CDR2 YYDKDF, per germline (reference sequence).

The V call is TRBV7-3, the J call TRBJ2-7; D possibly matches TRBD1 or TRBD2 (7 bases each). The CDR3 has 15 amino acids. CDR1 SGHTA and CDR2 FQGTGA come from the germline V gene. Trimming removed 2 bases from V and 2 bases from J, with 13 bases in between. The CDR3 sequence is CASSLWQGGAYEQYF. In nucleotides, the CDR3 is TGTGCCAGCAGCTTATGGCAGGGGGGGGCCTACGAGCAGTACTTC. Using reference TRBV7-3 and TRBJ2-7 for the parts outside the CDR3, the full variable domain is GAGVSQTPSNKVTEKGKYVELRCDPISGHTALYWYRQSLGQGPEFLIYFQGTGAADDSGLPNDRFFAVRPEGSVSTLKIQRTERGDSAVYLCASSLWQGGAYEQYFGPGTRLTVT.

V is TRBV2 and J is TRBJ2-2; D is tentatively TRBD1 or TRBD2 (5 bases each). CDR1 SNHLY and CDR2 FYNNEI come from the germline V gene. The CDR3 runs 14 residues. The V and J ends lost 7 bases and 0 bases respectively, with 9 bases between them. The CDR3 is CASKGPANTGELFF. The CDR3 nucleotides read TGTGCCAGCAAGGGACCGGCGAACACCGGGGAGCTGTTTTTT. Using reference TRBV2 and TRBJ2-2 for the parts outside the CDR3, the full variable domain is EPEVTQTPSHQVTQMGQEVILRCVPISNHLYFYWYRQILGQKVEFLVSFYNNEISEKSEIFDDQFSVERPDGSNFTLKIRSTKLEDSAMYFCASKGPANTGELFFGEGSRLTVL.

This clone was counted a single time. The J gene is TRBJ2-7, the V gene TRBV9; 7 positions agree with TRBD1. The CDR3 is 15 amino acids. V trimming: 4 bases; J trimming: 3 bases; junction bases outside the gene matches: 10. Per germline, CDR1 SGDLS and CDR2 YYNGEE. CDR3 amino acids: CASSLHEGGGYEQYF. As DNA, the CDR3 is TGTGCCAGCAGCCTCCATGAAGGGGGCGGCTACGAGCAGTACTTC. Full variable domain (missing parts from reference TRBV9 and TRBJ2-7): DSGVTQTPKHLITATGQRVTLRCSPRSGDLSVYWYQQSLDQGLQFLIQYYNGEERAKGNILERFSAQQFPDLHSELNLSSLELGDSALYFCASSLHEGGGYEQYFGPGTRLTVT.

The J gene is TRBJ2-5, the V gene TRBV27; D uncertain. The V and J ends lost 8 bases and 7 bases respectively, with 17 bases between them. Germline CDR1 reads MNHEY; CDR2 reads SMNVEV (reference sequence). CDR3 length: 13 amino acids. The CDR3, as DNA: TGTGCCAGCCGAAGGGCCTTTTATGGGACCCAGTACTTC. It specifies CASRRAFYGTQYF.

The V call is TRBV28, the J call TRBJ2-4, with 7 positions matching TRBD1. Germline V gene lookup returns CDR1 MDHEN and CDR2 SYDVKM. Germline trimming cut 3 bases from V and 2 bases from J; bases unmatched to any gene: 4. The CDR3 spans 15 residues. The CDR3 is CASSLKGGSKNIQYF. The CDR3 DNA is TGTGCCAGCAGTTTGAAAGGGGGCTCCAAAAACATTCAGTACTTC.

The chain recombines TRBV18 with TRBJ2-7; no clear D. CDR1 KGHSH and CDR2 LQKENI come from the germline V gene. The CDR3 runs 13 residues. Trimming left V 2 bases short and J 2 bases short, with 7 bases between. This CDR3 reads CASSPKGPYEQYF. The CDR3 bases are TGTGCCAGCTCACCAAAGGGCCCCTACGAGCAGTACTTC.

CDR3 coding DNA: TGCGCCAGCAGCCAAGATGGGACTATCCCACTGACTAGCACAGATACGCAGTATTTT. The encoded protein is CASSQDGTIPLTSTDTQYF. V and J are TRBV4-3 and TRBJ2-3; 7 bases map to TRBD2. The V gene's germline CDR1 is LGHNA and CDR2 YSLEER. There are 19 residues in the CDR3. Trimming at V came to 0 bases and at J to 0 bases, leaving 12 bases not matched to a gene.

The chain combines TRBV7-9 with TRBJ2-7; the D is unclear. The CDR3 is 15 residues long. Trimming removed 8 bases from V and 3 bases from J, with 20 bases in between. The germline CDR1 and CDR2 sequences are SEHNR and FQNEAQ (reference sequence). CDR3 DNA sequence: TGTGCCAGCGAACCCTCGGAGAACACCCTCTACGAGCAGTACTTC. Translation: CASEPSENTLYEQYF.